This T cell receptor (beta chain) was sequenced for a study of shared clonotypes between healthy human individuals. Libraries were prepared by immunoSEQ multiplex PCR; TCRdb keeps only in-frame clonotypes and omits some of them. The sample contains over a million clones, over 95% of which appear only once. Study-level points and caveats: Larger richness was generally estimated for naive than memory subsets.

About this clone itself: The antigen is not known.

The CDR3 is 15 residues long. Germline CDR1 SGHRS, CDR2 YFSETQ. V lost 0 bases and J 0 bases, leaving 7 bases between the germline ends. V gene TRBV5-1 combines with J gene TRBJ2-1, with unresolved D. The sample comprised naive CD4+ T cells sorted from blood. Sample subset: CD45RA+ positively selected. The origin of this receptor is a man aged 30 to 39 in good health. For the CDR3, the DNA is TGCGCCAGCAGCTTGGCTAAGAGCTCCTACAATGAGCAGTTCTTC. Its translation is CASSLAKSSYNEQFF.